The present T cell receptor (beta chain) was sequenced within a study of cytomegalovirus exposure and HLA in healthy donors. Across the whole study: Earlier, 90 million to 140 million unique TCR beta sequences were recovered from approximately 200 million T cells by an analysis. Findings and limits, study-wide: Researchers left out some V segments, among them TRBV6-2 and TRBV6-3, as indistinguishable. A later analysis found most CMV-associated TCR beta chains apparently HLA-restricted.

Both 60 Vbeta primers and 13 Jbeta primers went into the PCR. Only in-frame clones appear in the TCRdb table, and some are missing; sequencing was by immunoSEQ multiplex PCR. The data show approximately 150,000 clones, 80% seen once. From germline, CDR1 is SGHVS and CDR2 FQNEAQ. The CDR3 spans 13 residues. V shed 3 bases and J shed 2 bases, with 7 bases lying between them. A remark on this clone: Its antigen is not known.

Sequenced material: PBMCs. The clonotype was recovered from a man under 40 in good health and CMV-seronegative. The genes are TRBV7-8 and TRBJ2-5; no clear D. The DNA for the CDR3 is TGTGCCAGCAGCTTTATCGGGCAAGAGACCCAGTACTTC. Its protein product is CASSFIGQETQYF.